The present T cell receptor beta chain was sequenced within a study of CD8+ T cells in alopecia areata. Study details: Tofacitinib administration to treated patients was oral, at 5 to 10 mg twice daily.

Study-level points and caveats: Tofacitinib significantly lowered scalp clonality and expanded CD8+ clones among the top 100.

The germline gives CDR1 MNHEY, CDR2 SMNVEV (reference sequence). CDR3 size: 14 residues. V lost 5 bases to trimming and J lost 5 bases; unmatched junction nucleotides: 7. This sample's treatment: oral pan-JAK inhibitor, 5-10 mg twice daily. As for this clone: Its specificity is unknown.

RNA, once extracted, was reverse transcribed into cDNA for use as the sequencing template. The data were produced by immunoSEQ multiplex PCR, yet TCRdb's version contains in-frame clones alone and is incomplete. The table has approximately 100,000 clones, 60% seen once. The chain is built from TRBV27 and TRBJ2-5; TRBD1 matches at 8 bases. Sample: CD8+ T cells sorted from blood, taken at approximately week 60, from a patient treated with tofacitinib. The clonotype was recovered from a human donor with alopecia areata. The CDR3 bases are TGTGCCAGCAGTCAATCAGGGGGCCCCGAGACCCAGTACTTC. Its protein is CASSQSGGPETQYF.